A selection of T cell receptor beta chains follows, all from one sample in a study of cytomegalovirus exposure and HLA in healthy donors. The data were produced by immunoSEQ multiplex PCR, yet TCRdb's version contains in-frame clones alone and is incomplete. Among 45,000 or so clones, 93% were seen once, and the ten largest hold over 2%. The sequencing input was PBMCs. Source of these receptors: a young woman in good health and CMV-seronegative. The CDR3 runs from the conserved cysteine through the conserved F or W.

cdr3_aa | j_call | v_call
CATAVSTDNEQFF | TRBJ2-1 | TRBV10-3
CASSLGAEAFF | TRBJ1-1 | TRBV28
CASSEARVEQYF | TRBJ2-7 | TRBV2
CASSLAADYGYTF | TRBJ1-2 | TRBV5-4
CASSDVVEEGYQPQHF | TRBJ1-5 | TRBV6-4
CASSPRQNTGELFF | TRBJ2-2 | TRBV9
CASSFGQGFGEKLFF | TRBJ1-4 | TRBV6-6
CASSEQLASINEQFF | TRBJ2-1 | TRBV6-1
CASTRGRTSYEQYF | TRBJ2-7 | TRBV6-5
CASSLELAGGPANTGELFF | TRBJ2-2 | TRBV5-1
CASSPGQSYEQYF | TRBJ2-7 | TRBV28
CASLKTTGGEIDVWHGYTF | TRBJ1-2 | TRBV27
CASSRLRGQVNTEAFF | TRBJ1-1 | TRBV5-5
CASSLNTGETQYF | TRBJ2-5 | TRBV5-1
CASSFTGTGQEDIQYF | TRBJ2-4 | TRBV19
CASSYVAGGGTEAFF | TRBJ1-1 | TRBV6-6
CASSFDRDTEAFF | TRBJ1-1 | TRBV5-5
CATSGPGIYGYTF | TRBJ1-2 | TRBV15
CASSYSAELPQEFF | TRBJ1-2 | TRBV6-5
CASSGTKGGTDTQYF | TRBJ2-3 | TRBV6-1
CASSSSPGQPETQYF | TRBJ2-5 | TRBV7-7
CASSLTSGSLYEQFF | TRBJ2-1 | TRBV5-5
CATSRETEINEKLFF | TRBJ1-4 | TRBV15
CATEGNSYEQYF | TRBJ2-7 | TRBV28
CAWSEVAFSYNEQFF | TRBJ2-1 | TRBV30
CASSERTGIREKLFF | TRBJ1-4 | TRBV9
CASSLEGTGKNTGELFF | TRBJ2-2 | TRBV5-1
CASTLRQGIYEQYF | TRBJ2-7 | TRBV6-4
CASSQGLPLSYEQYF | TRBJ2-7 | TRBV27
CASSAPGSGNTIYF | TRBJ1-3 | TRBV9
CASRIGQGSTDTQYF | TRBJ2-3 | TRBV5-1
CASSFESGANVLTF | TRBJ2-6 | TRBV28
CASSQIGTGLTGELFF | TRBJ2-2 | TRBV14
CASSDYLAEGTDTQYF | TRBJ2-3 | TRBV9
CASSESMAGGPDEQYF | TRBJ2-7 | TRBV10-1
CASSPGTVTASSGNTIYF | TRBJ1-3 | TRBV28
CASSPDSTYEQYF | TRBJ2-7 | TRBV13
CASSPYAGTDKYGYTF | TRBJ1-2 | TRBV18
CASSSGEQETQYF | TRBJ2-5 | TRBV6-5
CASSSPQGAYEQYF | TRBJ2-7 | TRBV28
CASSLDPQRFFQGQYGYTF | TRBJ1-2 | TRBV5-8
CASTRRGTGELFF | TRBJ2-2 | TRBV2
CASSPTGTSSREQFF | TRBJ2-1 | TRBV6-5
CASSDAGGLTDTQYF | TRBJ2-3 | TRBV10-2
CASSLDRTGIDTQYF | TRBJ2-3 | TRBV11-2
CASSLKLWGSGRGQETQYF | TRBJ2-5 | TRBV28
CASSLNTGGETGELFF | TRBJ2-2 | TRBV7-3
CASSRLAGGTGELFF | TRBJ2-2 | TRBV9